This entry lists 5 T cell receptor beta chains sequenced from one sample in a study of T-cell memory formation after mild COVID-19. TCRdb ran MiXCR on the 5' RACE reads and lists one entry per CDR3 protein. Altogether about 560,000 distinct CDR3 sequences are present, roughly 17% being singletons, with the ten largest covering roughly 7.8%. Sequencing used PBMCs or a T cell subset sorted from them (not recorded which). These receptors came from an adult woman who had mild COVID-19 (a few samples of this study predate the infection). Cell type and time point are not known.

The chain employs TRBV6-5 and TRBJ2-1; D possibly matches TRBD1 or TRBD2 (6 bases each). The CDR3 is 15 residues long. CDR1 is MNHEY and CDR2 is SVGAGI in the germline V gene. V shed 4 bases and J shed 9 bases, with 19 bases lying between them. Here the CDR3 DNA reads TGTGCCAGCAGTTTCCTAACCGTACAGGGAGGTGAGCAGTTCTTC. Its translation: CASSFLTVQGGEQFF.

This clonotype was seen only a few times. V is TRBV2 and J is TRBJ2-1; 9 bases are shared with TRBD1. This CDR3 has 17 residues. The germline gives CDR1 SNHLY, CDR2 FYNNEI. V shed 6 bases, J shed 0 bases, and the junction held 9 bases outside the gene matches. In nucleotides, the CDR3 is TGTGCCAGCAGCCCGACAGGGGGTAAACTCTCCTACAATGAGCAGTTCTTC. Translating it yields CASSPTGGKLSYNEQFF. Supplemented by reference TRBV2 and TRBJ2-1, the full variable domain reads EPEVTQTPSHQVTQMGQEVILRCVPISNHLYFYWYRQILGQKVEFLVSFYNNEISEKSEIFDDQFSVERPDGSNFTLKIRSTKLEDSAMYFCASSPTGGKLSYNEQFFGPGTRLTVL.

This chain uses TRBV21-1 with TRBJ2-3. TRBV21-1 is assigned pseudogene status. This CDR3 has 15 residues. This CDR3 reads CASSARHRPGDTQYF. The CDR3 nucleotides read TGTGCCAGCAGCGCCAGACACCGACCTGGAGATACGCAGTATTTT.

The chain joins TRBV9 to TRBJ2-7; 10 bases agree with TRBD2. The V segment lost 0 bases and the J segment 2 bases; nucleotides outside the gene matches: 5. Germline assignment: CDR1 SGDLS and CDR2 YYNGEE. CDR3 length equals 16 residues. The CDR3, as DNA: TGTGCCAGCAGCGTAGGAAGCGGGGGGGGAACCTACGAGCAGTACTTC. It is translated as CASSVGSGGGTYEQYF.

The DNA of the CDR3 is TGTGCCACCTGGGACAGGTACACTGAAGCTTTCTTT. It codes for CATWDRYTEAFF. V and J are TRBV12-3 or TRBV12-4 and TRBJ1-1, with 8 bases lining up with TRBD1. The length of the CDR3 is 12 residues. The trim removed 10 bases at V and 3 bases at J, leaving 4 bases unmatched.